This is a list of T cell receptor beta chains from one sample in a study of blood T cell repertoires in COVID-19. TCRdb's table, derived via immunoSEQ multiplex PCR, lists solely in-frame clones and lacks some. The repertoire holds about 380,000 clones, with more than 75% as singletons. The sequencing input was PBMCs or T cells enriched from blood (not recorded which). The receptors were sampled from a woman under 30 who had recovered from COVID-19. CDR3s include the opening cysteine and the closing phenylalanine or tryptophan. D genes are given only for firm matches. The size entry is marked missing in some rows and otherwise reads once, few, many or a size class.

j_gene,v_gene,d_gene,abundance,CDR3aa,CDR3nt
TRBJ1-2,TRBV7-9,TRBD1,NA,CASSWGQGPDGYTF,TGTGCCAGCAGCTGGGGACAGGGGCCGGATGGCTACACCTTC
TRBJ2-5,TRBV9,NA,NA,CASSVGGGGPQETQYF,TGTGCCAGCAGCGTAGGTGGCGGGGGCCCCCAAGAGACCCAGTACTTC
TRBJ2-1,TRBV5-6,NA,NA,CASSLGQLRYNEQFF,TGTGCCAGCAGCTTGGGACAGCTACGCTACAATGAGCAGTTCTTC
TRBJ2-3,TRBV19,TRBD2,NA,CASSIRGGAWDTQYF,TGTGCCAGTAGTATCCGCGGGGGGGCGTGGGATACGCAGTATTTT
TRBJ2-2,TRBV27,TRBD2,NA,CASSSAGTSGWTGELFF,TGTGCCAGCAGTTCTGCCGGGACTAGCGGGTGGACCGGGGAGCTGTTTTTT
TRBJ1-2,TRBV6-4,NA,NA,CASSDQGGAGYTF,TGTGCCAGCAGTGACCAGGGTGGAGCTGGCTACACCTTC
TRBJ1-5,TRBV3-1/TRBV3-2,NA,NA,CASSLRTVDAQPQHF,TGTGCCAGCAGCTTACGGACAGTCGACGCTCAGCCCCAGCATTTT
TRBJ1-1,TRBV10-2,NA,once,CASSSTVGVTEAFF,TGCGCCAGCAGTTCGACGGTGGGAGTCACTGAAGCTTTCTTT
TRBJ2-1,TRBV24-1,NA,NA,CAVEKHRENEQFF,TGTGCCGTAGAAAAACACAGGGAAAATGAGCAGTTCTTC
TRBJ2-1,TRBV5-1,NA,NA,CASSLDRNGEQFF,TGCGCCAGCAGCTTGGACAGGAACGGTGAGCAGTTCTTC
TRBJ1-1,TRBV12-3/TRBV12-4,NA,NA,CASSSIGTEAFF,TGTGCCAGCAGTTCCATCGGGACTGAAGCTTTCTTT
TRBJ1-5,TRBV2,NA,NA,CASSVAGSGGNQPQHF,TGTGCCAGCAGTGTCGCAGGTAGCGGGGGCAATCAGCCCCAGCATTTT
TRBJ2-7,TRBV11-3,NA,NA,CASSLGDTSYEQYF,TGTGCCAGCAGCTTAGGGGACACCTCCTACGAGCAGTACTTC
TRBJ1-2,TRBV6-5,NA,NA,CASRNITTWDYGYTF,TGTGCCAGCAGGAACATTACTACCTGGGACTATGGCTACACCTTC
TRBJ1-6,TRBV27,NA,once,CASSFPHLDHNSPLHF,TGTGCCAGCAGTTTCCCCCACCTAGACCATAATTCACCCCTCCACTTT
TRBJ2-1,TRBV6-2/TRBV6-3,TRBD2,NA,CASSRVAGGYNEQFF,TGTGCCAGCAGTCGTGTCGCGGGGGGTTACAATGAGCAGTTCTTC
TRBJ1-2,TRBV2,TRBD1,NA,CASSQGQRMDRGQDGYTF,TGTGCCAGCAGTCAGGGTCAAAGAATGGACAGGGGGCAAGATGGCTACACCTTC
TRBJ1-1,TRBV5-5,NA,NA,CASSPLQVPTEAFF,TGTGCCAGCAGTCCACTACAGGTTCCCACTGAAGCTTTCTTT
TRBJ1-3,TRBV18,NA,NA,CASSPSLENTIYF,TGTGCCAGCTCACCTTCTCTAGAAAACACCATATATTTT
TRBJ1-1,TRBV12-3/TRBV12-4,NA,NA,CASSFRRVEAFF,TGTGCCAGCAGTTTTCGGAGGGTTGAAGCTTTCTTT
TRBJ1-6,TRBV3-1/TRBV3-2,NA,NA,CASSPQGGGPHHF,TGTGCCAGCAGCCCGCAGGGTGGGGGCCCACACCACTTT
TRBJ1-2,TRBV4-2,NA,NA,CASSQDQGGNYGYTF,TGTGCCAGCAGCCAAGATCAGGGAGGTAACTATGGCTACACCTTC
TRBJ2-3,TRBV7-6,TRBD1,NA,CASSFRTGSGPDTQYF,TGTGCCAGCAGCTTTCGGACAGGGAGCGGCCCAGATACGCAGTATTTT
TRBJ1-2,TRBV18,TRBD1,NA,CASSPGTENGYTF,TGTGCCAGCTCACCCGGGACAGAAAATGGCTACACCTTC
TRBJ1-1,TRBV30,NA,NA,CAWSLEGPEAFF,TGTGCCTGGAGTCTGGAGGGACCTGAAGCTTTCTTT
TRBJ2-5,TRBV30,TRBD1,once,CAWSSRFGTGSNQYF,TGTGCCTGGAGTTCCAGATTCGGGACAGGGAGTAACCAGTACTTC
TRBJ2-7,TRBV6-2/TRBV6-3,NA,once,CASSYWGESYEQYF,TGTGCCAGCAGTTACTGGGGGGAATCCTACGAGCAGTACTTC
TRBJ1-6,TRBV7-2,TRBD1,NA,CASSPRQGRTGSPLHF,TGTGCCAGCAGCCCCCGACAGGGGAGGACGGGTTCACCCCTCCACTTT